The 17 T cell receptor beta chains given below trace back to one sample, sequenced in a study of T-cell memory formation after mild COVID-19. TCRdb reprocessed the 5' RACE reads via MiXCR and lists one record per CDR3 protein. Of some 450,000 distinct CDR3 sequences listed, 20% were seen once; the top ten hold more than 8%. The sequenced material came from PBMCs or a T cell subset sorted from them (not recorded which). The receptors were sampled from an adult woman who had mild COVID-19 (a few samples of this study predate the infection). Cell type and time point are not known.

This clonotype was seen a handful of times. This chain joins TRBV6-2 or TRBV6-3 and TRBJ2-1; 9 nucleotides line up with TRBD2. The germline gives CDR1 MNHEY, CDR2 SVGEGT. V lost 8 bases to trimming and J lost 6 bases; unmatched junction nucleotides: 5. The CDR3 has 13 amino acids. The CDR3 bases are TGTGCCAGCGCACTAGCGGGCATCAATGAGCAGTTCTTC. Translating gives CASALAGINEQFF.

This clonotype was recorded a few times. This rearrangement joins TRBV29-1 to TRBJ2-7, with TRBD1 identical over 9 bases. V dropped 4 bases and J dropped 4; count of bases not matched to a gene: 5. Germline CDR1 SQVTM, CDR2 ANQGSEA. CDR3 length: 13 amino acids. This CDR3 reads CSVVKGQGYEQYF. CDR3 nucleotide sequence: TGCAGCGTTGTTAAGGGACAGGGTTACGAGCAGTACTTC.

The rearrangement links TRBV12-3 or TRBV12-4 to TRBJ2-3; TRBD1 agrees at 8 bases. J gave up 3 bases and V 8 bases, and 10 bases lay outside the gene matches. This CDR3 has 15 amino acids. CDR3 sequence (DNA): TGTGCCAGCCACCAGTCAGGGGGCCTAACAGATACGCAGTATTTT. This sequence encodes CASHQSGGLTDTQYF.

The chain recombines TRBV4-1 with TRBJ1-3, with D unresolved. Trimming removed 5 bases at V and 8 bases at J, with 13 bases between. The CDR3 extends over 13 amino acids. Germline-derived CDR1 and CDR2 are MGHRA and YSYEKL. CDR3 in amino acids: CASSDGGSDTIYF. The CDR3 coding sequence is TGCGCCAGCAGCGACGGAGGGTCGGACACCATATATTTT.

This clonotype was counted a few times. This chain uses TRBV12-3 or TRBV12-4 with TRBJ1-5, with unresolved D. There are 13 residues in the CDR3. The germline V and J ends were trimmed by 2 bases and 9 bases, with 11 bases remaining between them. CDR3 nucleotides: TGTGCCAGCAGTTTAAGGACCAGGTCGCCCCAGCATTTT. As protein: CASSLRTRSPQHF.

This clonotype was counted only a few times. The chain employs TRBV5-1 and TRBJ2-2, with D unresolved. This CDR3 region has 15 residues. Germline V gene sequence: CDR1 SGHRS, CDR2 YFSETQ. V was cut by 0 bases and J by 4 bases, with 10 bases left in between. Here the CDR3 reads CASSLAVSGTGELFF. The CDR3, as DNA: TGCGCCAGCAGCTTGGCCGTCTCGGGCACCGGGGAGCTGTTTTTT.

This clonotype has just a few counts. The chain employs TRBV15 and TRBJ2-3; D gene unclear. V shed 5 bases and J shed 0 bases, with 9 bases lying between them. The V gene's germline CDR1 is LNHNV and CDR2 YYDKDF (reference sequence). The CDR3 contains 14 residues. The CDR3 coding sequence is TGTGCCACCAGCCTTGTCGACAGCACAGATACGCAGTATTTT. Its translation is CATSLVDSTDTQYF. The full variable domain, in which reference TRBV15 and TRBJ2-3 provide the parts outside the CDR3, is DAMVIQNPRYQVTQFGKPVTLSCSQTLNHNVMYWYQQKSSQAPKLLFHYYDKDFNNEADTPDNFQSRRPNTSFCFLDIRSPGLGDTAMYLCATSLVDSTDTQYFGPGTRLTVL.

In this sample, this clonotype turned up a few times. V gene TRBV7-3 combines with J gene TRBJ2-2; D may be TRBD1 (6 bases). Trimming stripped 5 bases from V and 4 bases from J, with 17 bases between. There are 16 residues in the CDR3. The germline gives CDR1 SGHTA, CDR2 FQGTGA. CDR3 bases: TGTGCCAGCAGCCCCCGGCCAGGGGTGACCACCGGGGAGCTGTTTTTT. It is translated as CASSPRPGVTTGELFF. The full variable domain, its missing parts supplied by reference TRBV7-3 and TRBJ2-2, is GAGVSQTPSNKVTEKGKYVELRCDPISGHTALYWYRQSLGQGPEFLIYFQGTGAADDSGLPNDRFFAVRPEGSVSTLKIQRTERGDSAVYLCASSPRPGVTTGELFFGEGSRLTVL.

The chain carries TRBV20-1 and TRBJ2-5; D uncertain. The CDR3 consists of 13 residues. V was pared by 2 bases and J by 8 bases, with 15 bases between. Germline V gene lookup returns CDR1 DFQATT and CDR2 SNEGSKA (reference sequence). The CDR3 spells CSARTSATPTQYF. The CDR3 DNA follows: TGCAGTGCTAGAACTTCGGCCACCCCTACCCAGTACTTC.

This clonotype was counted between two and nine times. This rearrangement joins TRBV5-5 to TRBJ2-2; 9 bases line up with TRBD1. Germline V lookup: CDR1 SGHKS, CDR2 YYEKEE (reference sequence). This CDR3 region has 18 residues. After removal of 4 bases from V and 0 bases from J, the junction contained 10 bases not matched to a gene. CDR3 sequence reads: CASSPRDRAPTNTGELFF. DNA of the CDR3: TGTGCCAGCAGCCCCCGGGACAGGGCTCCAACGAACACCGGGGAGCTGTTTTTT. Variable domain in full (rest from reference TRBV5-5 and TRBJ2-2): DAGVTQSPTHLIKTRGQQVTLRCSPISGHKSVSWYQQVLGQGPQFIFQYYEKEERGRGNFPDRFSARQFPNYSSELNVNALLLGDSALYLCASSPRDRAPTNTGELFFGEGSRLTVL.

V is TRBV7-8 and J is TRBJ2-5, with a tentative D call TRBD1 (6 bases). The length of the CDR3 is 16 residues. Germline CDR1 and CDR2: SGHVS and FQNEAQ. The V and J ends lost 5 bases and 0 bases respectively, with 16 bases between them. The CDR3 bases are TGTGCCAGCAGCCCAATGTGGCGGACAGACCAAGAGACCCAGTACTTC. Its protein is CASSPMWRTDQETQYF.

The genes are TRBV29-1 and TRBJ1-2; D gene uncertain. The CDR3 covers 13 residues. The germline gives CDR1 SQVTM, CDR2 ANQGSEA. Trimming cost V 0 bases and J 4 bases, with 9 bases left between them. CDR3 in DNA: TGCAGCGTTGAAGATCGATCAGCCTATGGCTACACCTTC. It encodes CSVEDRSAYGYTF.

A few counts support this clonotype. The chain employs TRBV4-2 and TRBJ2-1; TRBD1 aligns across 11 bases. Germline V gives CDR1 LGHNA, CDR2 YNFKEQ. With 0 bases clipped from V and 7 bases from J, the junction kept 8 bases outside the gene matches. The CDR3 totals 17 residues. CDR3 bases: TGTGCCAGCAGCCAAGAACAATCCGGGACAGGGGGGAATGAGCAGTTCTTC. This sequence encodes CASSQEQSGTGGNEQFF.

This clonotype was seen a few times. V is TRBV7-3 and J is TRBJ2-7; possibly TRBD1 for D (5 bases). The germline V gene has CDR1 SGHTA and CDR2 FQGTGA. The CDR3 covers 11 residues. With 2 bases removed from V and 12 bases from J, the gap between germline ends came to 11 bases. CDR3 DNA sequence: TGTGCCAGCAGCTTAGGCAGGGAATTGTACTTC. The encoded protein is CASSLGRELYF.

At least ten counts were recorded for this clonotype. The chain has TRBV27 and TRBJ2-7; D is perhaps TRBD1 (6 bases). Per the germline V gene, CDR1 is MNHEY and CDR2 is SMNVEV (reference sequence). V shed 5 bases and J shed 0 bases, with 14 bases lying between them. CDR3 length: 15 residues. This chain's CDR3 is CASSRTAQSSYEQYF. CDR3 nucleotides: TGTGCCAGCAGTAGGACAGCTCAAAGCTCCTACGAGCAGTACTTC.

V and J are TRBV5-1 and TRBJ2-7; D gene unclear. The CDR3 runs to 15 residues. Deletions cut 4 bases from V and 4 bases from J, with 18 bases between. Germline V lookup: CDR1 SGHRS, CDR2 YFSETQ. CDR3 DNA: TGCGCCAGCAGCACGTACGACTGGGATATGTACGAGCAGTACTTC. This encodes CASSTYDWDMYEQYF.

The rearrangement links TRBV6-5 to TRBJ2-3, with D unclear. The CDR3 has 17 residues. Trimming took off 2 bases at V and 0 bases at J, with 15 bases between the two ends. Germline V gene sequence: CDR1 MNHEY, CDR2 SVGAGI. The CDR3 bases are TGTGCCAGCAGTTACGATTGGCTGACATCTAGCACAGATACGCAGTATTTT. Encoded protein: CASSYDWLTSSTDTQYF.